A single sample is the source of the 11 T cell receptor beta chains below, sequenced in a study of blood T cell repertoires in COVID-19. Sequencing used immunoSEQ multiplex PCR; TCRdb keeps in-frame clones, though not all of them. The profile shows about 250,000 clones, around 88% of them singletons. The specimen was peripheral blood. All receptors derive from a woman over 75 with COVID-19, enrolled during active disease.

The chain couples TRBV5-4 to TRBJ1-6; D is ambiguous. Per germline, CDR1 SGHNT and CDR2 YYREEE (reference sequence). The CDR3 spans 18 residues. The V and J ends lost 0 bases and 0 bases respectively, with 13 bases between them. The CDR3 DNA sequence: TGTGCCAGCAGCTTGGGAGGGATCGGGAGCTCCTATAATTCACCCCTCCACTTT. Translation: CASSLGGIGSSYNSPLHF.

This rearrangement joins TRBV2 to TRBJ2-7, with 12 bases aligning to TRBD2. Germline values: CDR1 SNHLY, CDR2 FYNNEI. Losses at the gene ends were 7 bases for V and 3 bases for J; bases not matched to a gene: 7. The CDR3 spans 15 residues. The CDR3 loop is CASNPVTSGGYEQYF. CDR3 coding DNA: TGTGCCAGCAACCCCGTGACTAGCGGGGGCTACGAGCAGTACTTC.

The chain joins TRBV7-2 to TRBJ1-2, with D perhaps TRBD1 (6 bases). The CDR3 runs to 15 residues. In germline, CDR1 is SGHTA, CDR2 FQGNSA. V gave up 3 bases and J gave up 8 bases, with 19 bases separating them. The DNA for the CDR3 is TGTGCCAGCAGCTTGTTTGCAGGGGTGAGAGGCGGCTACACCTTC. Amino acids: CASSLFAGVRGGYTF.

This chain connects TRBV12-3 or TRBV12-4 to TRBJ1-5; D is possibly TRBD1 (5 bases). Trimming removed 3 bases from V and 15 bases from J, with 12 bases in between. CDR3 length: 11 amino acids. The CDR3 loop is CASSLSGRVHF. In DNA, the CDR3 is TGTGCCAGCAGTTTGTCGGGCAGGGTGCATTTT.

The V gene is TRBV3-1 (or the pseudogene TRBV3-2), the J gene TRBJ1-1; D call uncertain. The ends were cut back, 5 bases at V and 4 bases at J, with 17 bases in the middle. The CDR3 has 15 residues. Germline CDR1 LGHDT, CDR2 YNNKEL (reference sequence). The CDR3 bases are TGTGCCAGCAGCTCGCGAGGGAGTATCCTCACTGAAGCTTTCTTT. Its translation is CASSSRGSILTEAFF.

This clone was observed a single time. The chain is built from TRBV2 and TRBJ2-5; 7 bases align to TRBD1. Germline loops: CDR1 SNHLY, CDR2 FYNNEI. V gave up 4 bases and J gave up 5 bases; unmatched junction bases: 7. The CDR3 loop spans 14 amino acids. The CDR3 loop reads CASSATGVGETQYF. In nucleotides, the CDR3 is TGTGCCAGCAGTGCAACAGGGGTAGGGGAGACCCAGTACTTC.

V is TRBV3-1 (or the pseudogene TRBV3-2) and J is TRBJ2-6, with D possibly TRBD1 on 6 matching bases. The V end was cut by 1 base, the J end by 4 bases, with 11 bases between. The CDR3 extends over 16 amino acids. Germline V gene lookup returns CDR1 LGHDT and CDR2 YNNKEL (reference sequence). CDR3: CASSQAQGTGANVLTF. DNA for the CDR3: TGTGCCAGCAGCCAAGCACAGGGTACCGGGGCCAACGTCCTGACTTTC.

The gene calls are TRBV5-5 and TRBJ2-1; 8 bases are shared with TRBD1. Germline CDR1 and CDR2: SGHKS and YYEKEE (reference sequence). Germline trimming cut 0 bases from V and 1 base from J; bases unmatched to any gene: 0. The CDR3 contains 15 residues. This CDR3 reads CASSLGQGSYNEQFF. CDR3 coding DNA: TGTGCCAGCAGCTTGGGACAGGGGTCCTACAATGAGCAGTTCTTC.

This chain's CDR3 is CASSGGATPIQYF. The CDR3 coding sequence is TGTGCCAGCAGCGGGGGGGCCACGCCCATTCAGTACTTC. V gene TRBV11-1 combines with J gene TRBJ2-4; possible D gene TRBD2, 7 bases. Germline-derived CDR1 and CDR2 are SGHAT and FQDESV (reference sequence). V lost 5 bases and J 9 bases, leaving 14 bases between the germline ends. The CDR3 is made up of 13 amino acids.

As for this clone: One end of the junction is discordant with germline, which a read error may explain. This rearrangement joins TRBV5-1 to TRBJ1-1, with D unresolved. CDR3 length: 12 residues. Germline V CDR1 and CDR2: SGHRS, YFSETQ. CDR3: CASSSGNPEAFF. Written as DNA, the CDR3 is TGCGCCAGCAGCTCGGGGAACCCTGAAGCTTTCTTT.

The chain carries TRBV15 and TRBJ2-1; the match to TRBD2 covers 13 bases. From germline, CDR1 is LNHNV and CDR2 YYDKDF (reference sequence). CDR3 length: 14 residues. The V segment lost 3 bases and the J segment 13 bases; nucleotides outside the gene matches: 6. The CDR3 protein is CATSRGTSGEIQFF. CDR3 nucleotide sequence: TGTGCCACCAGCAGGGGGACTAGCGGGGAAATACAGTTCTTC. Full variable domain (rest looked up from reference TRBV15 and TRBJ2-1): DAMVIQNPRYQVTQFGKPVTLSCSQTLNHNVMYWYQQKSSQAPKLLFHYYDKDFNNEADTPDNFQSRRPNTSFCFLDIRSPGLGDTAMYLCATSRGTSGEIQFFGPGTRLTVL.